One sample yielded the 7 T cell receptor beta chains listed below, sequenced in a study of cytomegalovirus exposure and HLA in healthy donors. PCR employed 60 Vbeta and 13 Jbeta primers. Here immunoSEQ multiplex PCR was the method, and the copy in TCRdb shows in-frame clones only, minus some. The table lists over 110,000 clones, about three quarters of them singletons, with around 1.3% in the top ten. The sample was PBMCs. These TCRs come from a male donor in good health and CMV-seropositive.

This chain joins TRBV28 and TRBJ2-7; 11 nucleotides match TRBD2. The CDR3 is 16 amino acids. Germline V lookup: CDR1 MDHEN, CDR2 SYDVKM. The V segment lost 2 bases and the J segment 3 bases; nucleotides outside the gene matches: 6. This CDR3 reads CASSLLLAGGSYEQYF. CDR3 nucleotides: TGTGCCAGCAGTTTACTTCTAGCGGGAGGCAGCTACGAGCAGTACTTC.

The chain couples TRBV5-1 to TRBJ2-7; TRBD1 agrees at 9 bases. The CDR3 spans 14 residues. Germline lookup yields CDR1 SGHRS and CDR2 YFSETQ. V was clipped by 3 bases and J by 2 bases; unmatched bases: 3. CDR3 nucleotides: TGCGCCAGCAGCTCCGGGACAGGGACCTACGAGCAGTACTTC. Translation: CASSSGTGTYEQYF.

The chain couples TRBV19 to TRBJ2-7, with a possible D match to TRBD2 (5 bases). V lost 3 bases, J lost 6 bases, and 12 bases lay in between. CDR1 is LNHDA, CDR2 SQIVND, per germline (reference sequence). The CDR3 is made up of 13 amino acids. The DNA for the CDR3 is TGTGCCAGTAGTATTATTCCGGCGGGCGAGCAGTACTTC. Residues: CASSIIPAGEQYF.

The chain combines TRBV27 with TRBJ1-5; 9 positions match TRBD1. CDR1 and CDR2 (germline): MNHEY, SMNVEV (reference sequence). The trim removed 5 bases at V and 1 base at J, leaving 9 bases unmatched. This CDR3 is built from 17 residues. The CDR3 sequence: CASSTLAGTGSNQPQHF. The CDR3, as DNA: TGTGCCAGCAGTACCCTTGCCGGGACAGGGAGCAATCAGCCCCAGCATTTT.

V and J are TRBV10-1 and TRBJ1-1, with 8 bases aligning to TRBD1. This CDR3 has 14 residues. Germline CDR1 reads WNHNN; CDR2 reads SYGVQD (reference sequence). V lost 6 bases, J lost 0 bases, and 3 bases stayed unmatched. CDR3 in amino acids: CASSRTGMNTEAFF. CDR3 DNA: TGCGCCAGCAGCCGGACAGGGATGAACACTGAAGCTTTCTTT.

This clone showed up just a few times. The J gene is TRBJ2-1, the V gene TRBV20-1; D remains unclear. Trimming shortened V by 6 bases and J by 9 bases, and 12 bases separated the two germline ends. CDR3 length equals 11 residues. Germline loops: CDR1 DFQATT, CDR2 SNEGSKA (reference sequence). CDR3 sequence reads: CSAEAYGEQFF. CDR3 in DNA: TGCAGTGCCGAAGCCTACGGTGAGCAGTTCTTC.

This clone came up a few times. V gene TRBV19 combines with J gene TRBJ2-7; TRBD2 is a possible D gene (5 bases). Between the trimmed V and J ends, which lost 6 bases and 5 bases, there was a span of 20 bases. CDR1 is LNHDA, CDR2 SQIVND, per germline (reference sequence). The CDR3 length is 15 residues. The CDR3 coding sequence is TGTGCCAGTAGGCTAGCACATACGGTGACCCACGAGCAGTACTTC. As protein: CASRLAHTVTHEQYF.